This T cell receptor (beta chain) was obtained from a study of shared clonotypes between healthy human individuals. Naivety among CD8 cells was defined by CD45RO negativity and positive CCR7 selection, thereby excluding terminally differentiated effector memory CD45RA+ cells. Genomic DNA belonging to each subset was distributed in equal measure over several immunoSEQ plates. Clones were read by immunoSEQ multiplex PCR, and TCRdb kept only the in-frame ones, dropping some. Among roughly 2,000,000 clones, over 85% were seen once, and the ten largest hold more than 0.9%. CDR1 is MGHRA and CDR2 is YSYEKL in the germline V gene. V was trimmed by 0 bases and J by 3 bases, leaving 9 bases between them. The CDR3 totals 15 residues.

The chain combines TRBV4-1 with TRBJ1-5; D is unresolved. Sequencing input: naive CD8+ T cells sorted from blood. The source is a man aged 18 to 30 in good health. CDR3 protein: CASSQDGRDNQPQHF. In DNA, the CDR3 is TGCGCCAGCAGCCAAGATGGGAGGGACAATCAGCCCCAGCATTTT.